This T cell receptor beta chain appears in the sequencing data of a study of shared clonotypes between healthy human individuals. With respect to this clone: Its antigen is not identified.

Clones were read by immunoSEQ multiplex PCR, and TCRdb kept only the in-frame ones, dropping some. The sample records about 2.4 million clones, roughly 93% being singletons. Study findings and constraints: Across four donors, naive CD4 shared 5% to 6%, naive CD8 over 3%, memory CD4 over 2%, memory CD8 0.4% to 0.5%.

Negatively enriched CD4+ T cells were divided by CD45RA into naive and memory. This CDR3 region has 15 residues. Germline CDR1 LNHDA, CDR2 SQIVND (reference sequence). The J segment lost 3 bases and the V segment lost 3 bases, leaving 4 bases of the junction unmatched. The chain recombines TRBV19 with TRBJ2-2; 7 positions match TRBD1. The sequence was obtained from a man aged 18 to 35 in good health. Some clones in this sample may be carry-over from other donors' samples. The sequencing sample was made of naive CD4+ T cells from PBMCs. Subset: CD45RA+ positively selected. The CDR3 is CASSIGTVDTGELFF. In DNA, the CDR3 is TGTGCCAGTAGTATCGGGACAGTAGACACCGGGGAGCTGTTTTTT.